Below, 8 T cell receptor beta chains from the same sample are listed, as sequenced in a study of CD8+CD57+ T cells in acquired aplastic anemia. Template material for TCR beta VDJ and CDR3 profiling consisted of genomic DNA. TCRdb redid the calling of the reads with MiXCR, one entry per CDR3 protein. The sample has fewer than 250,000 distinct CDR3 sequences; around 45% are singletons. Patients chosen for sequencing had shown CD8+CD57+ cell expansion by flow cytometry. Sequenced input: sorted CD4+, CD8+, or CD8+CD57+ T cells (not recorded which) from PBMCs. The receptor set was obtained from a human donor with aplastic anemia.

The V and J genes are TRBV29-1 and TRBJ2-5; TRBD1 matches 10 bases. The CDR3 runs to 15 residues. The V gene's germline CDR1 is SQVTM and CDR2 ANQGSEA. V lost 6 bases and J lost 2; bases outside the gene matches: 9. The CDR3 coding sequence is TGCAGCGTAGCAAGGGACAGGGGCGAACAAGAGACCCAGTACTTC. It codes for CSVARDRGEQETQYF.

This clonotype was picked up many times. The genes are TRBV20-1 and TRBJ2-7; perhaps D is TRBD1 or TRBD2 (5 bases each). V dropped 0 bases and J dropped 3 bases, with 12 bases sitting between them. The CDR3 length is 14 residues. Germline CDR1 DFQATT, CDR2 SNEGSKA (reference sequence). CDR3 coding DNA: TGCAGTGCTAGAGATTGGGGGACGGGCTACGAGCAGTACTTC. It codes for CSARDWGTGYEQYF.

As concerns this clonotype: A read error is possible here, since a much larger clone lies one base away. The V call is TRBV9, the J call TRBJ2-1, with 7 bases aligning to TRBD2. This CDR3 contains 11 residues. Germline CDR1 and CDR2: SGDLS and YYNGEE. V lost 7 bases, J lost 12 bases, and 7 bases stayed unmatched. CDR3 in DNA: TGTGCCAGCGGGGGGGAGGGTGGGCAGTTCTTC. Translation: CASGGEGGQFF.

The chain has TRBV11-2 and TRBJ1-1; 10 bases map to TRBD1. V shed 7 bases, J shed 10 bases, and the junction held 12 bases outside the gene matches. This CDR3 is 14 amino acids long. Germline loops: CDR1 SGHAT, CDR2 FQNNGV. CDR3 loop: CASILGQGGVGAFF. As DNA, the CDR3 is TGTGCCAGCATCCTCGGACAGGGGGGGGTCGGAGCTTTCTTT.

At least ten counts were recorded for this clonotype. The chain is built from TRBV7-9 and TRBJ2-5; 11 bases align to TRBD1. CDR3 length: 15 residues. After removal of 3 bases from V and 3 bases from J, the junction contained 3 bases not matched to a gene. CDR1 is SEHNR and CDR2 is FQNEAQ in the germline V gene (reference sequence). CDR3 sequence reads: CASSLGTGGKETQYF. CDR3 DNA sequence: TGTGCCAGCAGCTTGGGGACAGGGGGAAAAGAGACCCAGTACTTC.

In this sample, this clonotype turned up a few times. The chain combines TRBV7-2 with TRBJ2-5, with TRBD2 as a possible D gene (6 bases). In germline, CDR1 is SGHTA, CDR2 FQGNSA. V lost 2 bases and J 5 bases, leaving 15 bases between the germline ends. The CDR3 sequence is 15 residues long. As DNA, the CDR3 is TGTGCCAGCAGCTTATCCCGGGGGAGAGGGGAGACCCAGTACTTC. Translation: CASSLSRGRGETQYF.

A word on this clonotype: The conserved closing phenylalanine or tryptophan is absent in this CDR3, likely reflecting a read error. The CDR3 spells CAISDVGQNVQYL. The DNA for the CDR3 is TGTGCCATCAGTGACGTCGGACAAAACGTTCAGTACCTC. This chain uses TRBV10-3 with TRBJ2-7; tentatively, D is TRBD1 (5 bases). Trimming removed 3 bases from V and 10 bases from J, with 16 bases in between. CDR3 size: 13 residues. The germline V gene has CDR1 ENHRY and CDR2 SYGVKD.

This clonotype appeared a single time. The rearrangement joins TRBV7-9 to TRBJ2-3; D remains ambiguous. The germline V gene has CDR1 SEHNR and CDR2 FQNEAQ (reference sequence). Trimming took 2 bases from V and 4 from J, leaving 13 bases between them. The CDR3 has 15 amino acids. The CDR3 spells CASSLNRELPDTQYF. DNA of the CDR3: TGTGCCAGCAGCTTAAACCGAGAATTGCCAGATACGCAGTATTTT. The full variable domain, its missing parts supplied by reference TRBV7-9 and TRBJ2-3, is DTGVSQNPRHKITKRGQNVTFRCDPISEHNRLYWYRQTLGQGPEFLTYFQNEAQLEKSRLLSDRFSAERPKGSFSTLEIQRTEQGDSAMYLCASSLNRELPDTQYFGPGTRLTVL.